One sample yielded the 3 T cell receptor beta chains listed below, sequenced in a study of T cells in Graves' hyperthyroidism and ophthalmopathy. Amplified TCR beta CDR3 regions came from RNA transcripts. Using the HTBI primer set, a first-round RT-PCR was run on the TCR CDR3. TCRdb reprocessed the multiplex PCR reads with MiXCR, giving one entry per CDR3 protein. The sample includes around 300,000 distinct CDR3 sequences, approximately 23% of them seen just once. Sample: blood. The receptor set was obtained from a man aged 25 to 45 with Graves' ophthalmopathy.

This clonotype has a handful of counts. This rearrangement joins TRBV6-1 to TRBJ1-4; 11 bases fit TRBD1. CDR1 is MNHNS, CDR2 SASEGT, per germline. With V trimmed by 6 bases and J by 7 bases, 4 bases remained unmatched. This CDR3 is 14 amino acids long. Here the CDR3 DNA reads TGTGCCAGCAGGCCCGGGACAGGGGGTGAAAAACTGTTTTTT. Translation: CASRPGTGGEKLFF.

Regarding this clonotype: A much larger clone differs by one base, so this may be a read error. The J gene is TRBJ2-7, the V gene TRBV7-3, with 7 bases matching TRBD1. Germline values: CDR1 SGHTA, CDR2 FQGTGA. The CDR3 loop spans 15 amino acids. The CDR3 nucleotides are TGTGCCAGCAGCCCCCGGGACAGAGGTAACTACAAGCAGTACTTC. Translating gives CASSPRDRGNYKQYF.

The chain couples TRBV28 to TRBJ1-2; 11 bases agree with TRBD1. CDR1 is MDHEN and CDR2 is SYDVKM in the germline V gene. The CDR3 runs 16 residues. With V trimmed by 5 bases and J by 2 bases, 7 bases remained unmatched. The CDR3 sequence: CASSPAGTGGNYGYTF. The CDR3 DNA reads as TGTGCCAGCAGTCCCGCCGGGACAGGGGGAAACTATGGCTACACCTTC.